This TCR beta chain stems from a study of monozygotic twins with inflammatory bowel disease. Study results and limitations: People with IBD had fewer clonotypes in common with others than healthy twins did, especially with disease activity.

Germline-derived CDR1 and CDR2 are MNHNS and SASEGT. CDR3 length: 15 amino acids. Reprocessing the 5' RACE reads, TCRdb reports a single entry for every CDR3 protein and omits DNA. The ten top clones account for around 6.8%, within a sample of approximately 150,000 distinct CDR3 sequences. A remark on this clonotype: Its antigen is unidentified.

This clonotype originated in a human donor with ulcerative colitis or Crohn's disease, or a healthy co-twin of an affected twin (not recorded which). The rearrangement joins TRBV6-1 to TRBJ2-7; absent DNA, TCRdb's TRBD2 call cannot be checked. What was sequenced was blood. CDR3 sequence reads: CASRQATGTSGVWYF.